Below are 12 T cell receptor beta chains sequenced from a single sample in a study of blood T cell repertoires in COVID-19. This table comes from immunoSEQ multiplex PCR, and its TCRdb copy is limited to in-frame clones, with some not included. This table has roughly 230,000 clones, around 84% appearing once. Input material: peripheral blood. All receptors come from a man between 40 and 49 years old with acute or convalescent COVID-19.

The genes are TRBV15 and TRBJ2-7; D is unresolved. Trimming removed 1 base from V and 0 bases from J, with 7 bases in between. CDR1 and CDR2 (germline): LNHNV, YYDKDF (reference sequence). This CDR3 has 14 residues. The CDR3 protein is CATSRGPSSYEQYF. CDR3 in DNA: TGTGCCACCAGCAGAGGTCCATCCTCCTACGAGCAGTACTTC.

The chain has TRBV6-6 and TRBJ1-6, with a weak D call TRBD1 (6 bases). Germline values: CDR1 MNHNY, CDR2 SVGAGI (reference sequence). The CDR3 is 15 amino acids. V lost 5 bases and J lost 5, with 13 bases in between. The CDR3 spells CASSSSGQHNSPLHF. As DNA, the CDR3 is TGTGCCAGCAGTAGCTCCGGACAGCATAATTCACCCCTCCACTTT.

This sequence joins TRBV4-1 and TRBJ2-2; weak D call: TRBD2 (5 bases). This CDR3 spans 16 amino acids. Germline V lookup: CDR1 MGHRA, CDR2 YSYEKL. V was pared by 2 bases and J by 0 bases, with 10 bases between. CDR3 loop: CASSQLGVSNTGELFF. The DNA for the CDR3 is TGCGCCAGCAGCCAACTCGGGGTTTCGAACACCGGGGAGCTGTTTTTT.

J is TRBJ2-1 and V is TRBV7-7; D possibly corresponds to TRBD2 (6 bases). V lost 1 base, J lost 6 bases, and 19 bases lay in between. This CDR3 comprises 17 residues. Germline loops: CDR1 SSHAT, CDR2 FNYEAQ (reference sequence). The CDR3, as DNA: TGTGCCAGCAGCTTAGAACCGGGAGTCAGAATTCCCAATGAGCAGTTCTTC. Translated: CASSLEPGVRIPNEQFF.

The genes are TRBV11-2 and TRBJ1-2, with 7 bases fitting TRBD1. With V trimmed by 4 bases and J by 8 bases, 7 bases remained unmatched. Germline assignment: CDR1 SGHAT and CDR2 FQNNGV. The CDR3 runs 13 residues. The CDR3 spells CASSSGGGRGYTF. The CDR3 DNA sequence: TGTGCCAGCAGCTCAGGAGGGGGCCGGGGCTACACCTTC.

V usage is TRBV7-9 and J usage is TRBJ2-3; 11 nucleotides match TRBD2. Per germline, CDR1 SEHNR and CDR2 FQNEAQ (reference sequence). The ends lost 5 bases at V and 3 bases at J; junction bases unmatched: 10. The CDR3 spans 17 residues. CDR3 DNA sequence: TGTGCCAGCAGCGCCTTAGCGGGGGGGCGGGAGACAGATACGCAGTATTTT. Its protein is CASSALAGGRETDTQYF.

The chain carries TRBV7-2 and TRBJ1-2, with 10 bases lining up with TRBD1. CDR3 size: 16 residues. Unmatched junction bases numbered 9, after V lost 5 bases and J lost 3 bases. The germline gives CDR1 SGHTA, CDR2 FQGNSA. The chain's CDR3 is CASSPRQGADDYGYTF. CDR3 DNA: TGTGCCAGCAGCCCAAGACAGGGGGCGGATGACTATGGCTACACCTTC.

This chain connects TRBV11-2 to TRBJ2-3; TRBD2 aligns across 11 bases. CDR1 and CDR2 (germline): SGHAT, FQNNGV. The CDR3 has 17 residues. After removal of 2 bases from V and 2 bases from J, the junction contained 6 bases not matched to a gene. The CDR3 DNA reads as TGTGCCAGCAGCTTAACGGGTAGCGGGGGGGCCACAGATACGCAGTATTTT. This gives the protein CASSLTGSGGATDTQYF.

This chain links TRBV6-2 or TRBV6-3 with TRBJ1-4, with TRBD1 matching 8 bases. Trimming removed 5 bases from V and 4 bases from J; junction bases left unmatched: 3. The CDR3 runs 14 residues. Germline values: CDR1 MNHEY, CDR2 SVGEGT. CDR3 sequence: CASSPGQVNEKLFF. The CDR3 DNA reads TGTGCCAGCAGTCCGGGACAGGTTAATGAAAAACTGTTTTTT.

The gene calls are TRBV18 and TRBJ2-1; 9 nucleotides agree with TRBD2. The CDR3 totals 16 residues. Unmatched junction bases numbered 7, after V lost 0 bases and J lost 7 bases. The germline V gene has CDR1 KGHSH and CDR2 LQKENI. The DNA of the CDR3 is TGTGCCAGCTCACCACCGGGTAGCGGGGGTACGAATGAGCAGTTCTTC. It codes for CASSPPGSGGTNEQFF.

CDR3: CAFTGYGYTF. CDR3 sequence (DNA): TGTGCCTTCACAGGGTATGGCTACACCTTC. The chain combines TRBV30 with TRBJ1-2, with D possibly TRBD1 on 6 matching bases. The CDR3 is 10 amino acids. Germline CDR1 is GTSNPN and CDR2 is SVGIG (reference sequence). V was trimmed by 7 bases and J by 5 bases, leaving 8 bases between them.

CDR3 amino acids: CASSEVPGLGTQYF. The CDR3 DNA is TGTGCCAGCAGTGAAGTGCCGGGACTAGGCACCCAGTACTTC. This chain joins TRBV2 and TRBJ2-5, with 8 bases lining up with TRBD2. V gave up 1 base and J gave up 8 bases; unmatched junction bases: 6. The CDR3 sequence is 14 residues long. Germline CDR1 reads SNHLY; CDR2 reads FYNNEI.